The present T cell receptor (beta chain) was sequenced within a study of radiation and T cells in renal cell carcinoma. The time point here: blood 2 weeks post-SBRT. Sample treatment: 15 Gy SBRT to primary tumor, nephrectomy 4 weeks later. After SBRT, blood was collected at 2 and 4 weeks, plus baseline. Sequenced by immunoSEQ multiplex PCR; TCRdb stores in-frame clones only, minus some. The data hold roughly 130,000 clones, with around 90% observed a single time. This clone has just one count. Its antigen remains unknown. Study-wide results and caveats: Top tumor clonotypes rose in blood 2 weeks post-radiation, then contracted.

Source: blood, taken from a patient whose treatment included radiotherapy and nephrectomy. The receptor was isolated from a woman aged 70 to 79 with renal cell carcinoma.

CDR3 sequence (DNA): TGTGCCAGCAGTTCAGCCGGCGAGCAGTACTTC. Translating gives CASSSAGEQYF. This sequence joins TRBV2 and TRBJ2-7; D ambiguous. Germline CDR1 reads SNHLY; CDR2 reads FYNNEI. This CDR3 has 11 amino acids. V lost 5 bases to trimming and J lost 6 bases, with 8 bases between them.